Described below is a single T cell receptor beta chain sequence and its context. The treatment was: around 19 received Ad26.COV2.S at low or high dose, single or two shots; 5 received placebo; per-sample allocation not given. After the first vaccine or placebo injection, samples were drawn on day 63. The sample comes from a study of Ad26.COV2.S vaccination and SARS-CoV-2 variants. Study background: Donor was one of the participants in the Ad26.COV2.S arm of the COV1001 trial. Dosing was one shot or two shots 56 days apart.

The method was immunoSEQ multiplex PCR; TCRdb's version includes in-frame clones alone and lacks a portion of them. Of about 350,000 clones in the sample, 88% were seen once. This CDR3 comprises 14 residues. Deletions cut 5 bases from V and 2 bases from J, with 12 bases between. Germline-derived CDR1 and CDR2 are SGHNT and YENEEA. The TCR was taken from a person aged 18-65 years who received the Ad26.COV2.S COVID-19 vaccine or a placebo. The sequences come from peripheral blood, collected in a trial of Ad26.COV2.S vaccine versus placebo. The chain couples TRBV11-3 to TRBJ2-5; the D gene is possibly TRBD1 (5 bases). The CDR3 reads CASSGRGGQETQYF. The CDR3 bases are TGTGCCAGCAGCGGAAGGGGTGGACAAGAGACCCAGTACTTC.